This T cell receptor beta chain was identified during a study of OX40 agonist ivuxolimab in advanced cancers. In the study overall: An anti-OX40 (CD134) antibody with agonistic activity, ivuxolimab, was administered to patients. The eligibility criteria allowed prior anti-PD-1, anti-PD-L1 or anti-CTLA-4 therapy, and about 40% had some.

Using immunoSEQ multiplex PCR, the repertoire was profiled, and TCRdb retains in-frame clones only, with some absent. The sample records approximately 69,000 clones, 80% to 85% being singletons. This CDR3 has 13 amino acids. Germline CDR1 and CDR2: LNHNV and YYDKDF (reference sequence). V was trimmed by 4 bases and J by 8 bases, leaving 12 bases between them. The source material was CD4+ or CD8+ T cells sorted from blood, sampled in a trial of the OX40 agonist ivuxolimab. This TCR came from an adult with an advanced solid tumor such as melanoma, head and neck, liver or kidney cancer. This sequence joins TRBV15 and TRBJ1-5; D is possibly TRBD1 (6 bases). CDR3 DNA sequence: TGTGCCACCAGCATATCAGGGGTTAAGCCCCAGCATTTT. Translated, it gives CATSISGVKPQHF.